This T cell receptor beta chain was sequenced in a study of cytomegalovirus exposure and HLA in healthy donors. Study overall: Earlier work reported approximately 100 million unique TCR beta sequences from about 180 million T cells.

The CDR3 totals 15 residues. Trimming pared 1 base from V and 0 bases from J, leaving 4 bases between. Germline CDR1 MRHNA, CDR2 SNTAGT. The PCR ran on 60 Vbeta and 13 Jbeta primers. Sequencing was performed with immunoSEQ multiplex PCR; in TCRdb, only in-frame clones are kept and a portion is missing. In the table there are under 150,000 clones, 70% to 80% of which are singletons. Sequencing input: PBMCs. This receptor was taken from a man aged 18 to 35 in good health and CMV-seronegative. The chain joins TRBV6-4 to TRBJ2-6; the D is unclear. CDR3 residues: CASSDYSSGANVLTF. Written as DNA, the CDR3 is TGTGCCAGCAGTGACTACAGCTCTGGGGCCAACGTCCTGACTTTC.